This T cell receptor (beta chain) was recovered during a study of shared clonotypes between healthy human individuals. Study-level findings and limits: Unshared clonotypes carried lower generation probabilities than those common to all four donors.

There are a few counts of this clone. What it binds is unknown. TCRdb keeps only in-frame clones here, not all; method: immunoSEQ multiplex PCR. This table has about 1 million clones, 65% to 75% appearing once. Germline-derived CDR1 and CDR2 are SGHNT and YYREEE (reference sequence). The CDR3 is 15 amino acids. V shed 4 bases, J shed 4 bases, and the junction held 6 bases outside the gene matches. The chain combines TRBV5-4 with TRBJ2-1; 9 bases fit TRBD2. The TCR sequence derives from a man aged 18 to 29 in good health. The sequencing sample was made of memory CD4+ T cells sorted from blood. The subset was: CD45RA-negative fraction. The CDR3 coding sequence is TGTGCCAGCAGCATGAGTAGCGGGGGATACAATGAGCAGTTCTTC. As protein: CASSMSSGGYNEQFF.